This T cell receptor beta chain was sequenced in a study of shared clonotypes between healthy human individuals. Naive CD8 cells comprised CD45RO-negative, CCR7-positively selected cells, excluding terminally differentiated effector memory CD45RA+ cells. Sequencing was at deep level. Profiling relied on immunoSEQ multiplex PCR, and the TCRdb table lists in-frame clones only, not all of them. Here the sample spans about 1,900,000 clones, about 95% being singletons. V was pared by 3 bases and J by 5 bases, with 8 bases between. Germline V CDR1 and CDR2: SNHLY, FYNNEI. The CDR3 totals 13 residues. The sequencing sample was made of naive CD8+ T cells sorted from blood. The chain joins TRBV2 to TRBJ2-1, with a weak D call TRBD1 (5 bases). The sequence was obtained from a man aged 18-30 years in good health. Here the CDR3 DNA reads TGTGCCAGCAGTGACCAGGGAAACAATGAGCAGTTCTTC. Encoded protein: CASSDQGNNEQFF. The full variable domain, rest sourced from reference TRBV2 and TRBJ2-1, is EPEVTQTPSHQVTQMGQEVILRCVPISNHLYFYWYRQILGQKVEFLVSFYNNEISEKSEIFDDQFSVERPDGSNFTLKIRSTKLEDSAMYFCASSDQGNNEQFFGPGTRLTVL.